This TCR beta chain emerged from a study of blood T cell repertoires in COVID-19. Study details: Acute-phase and convalescent COVID-19 samples originated in the United States, Italy and Spain.

Repertoires were generated with immunoSEQ multiplex PCR, while TCRdb's copy carries only in-frame clones and drops some. The sample holds around 400,000 clones; roughly 84% are singletons and the top ten take roughly 1.4%. The V gene lost 4 bases and the J gene lost 0 bases, with 10 bases spanning the gap. CDR1 and CDR2 from the germline V gene are PRHDT and FYEKMQ (reference sequence). The CDR3 is 16 residues long. Those designated as exposed participants met a COVID-19 case within 2 weeks before study entry. The receptor comes from a woman between 18 and 30 years old who had been exposed to COVID-19. The sample was PBMCs or T cells enriched from blood (not recorded which). This chain connects TRBV13 to TRBJ1-6; perhaps TRBD1 as D (5 bases). Written as DNA, the CDR3 is TGTGCCAGCAGCTCAGGGAAGAGCTCCTATAATTCACCCCTCCACTTT. It codes for CASSSGKSSYNSPLHF.